One sample yielded the 16 T cell receptor beta chains listed below, sequenced in a study of glioma-infiltrating T cells after dendritic cell vaccination. Documented time point: after dendritic cell vaccination, including at tumor progression/relapse. The method was immunoSEQ multiplex PCR; TCRdb's version includes in-frame clones alone and lacks a portion of them. The sample has approximately 50,000 clones, about 91% seen once. Source: blood, taken after dendritic cell vaccination. These receptors came from a human donor with glioblastoma.

The chain combines TRBV9 with TRBJ1-3; D might be TRBD1 (5 bases). The CDR3 spans 15 residues. Germline V gene data show CDR1 as SGDLS and CDR2 as YYNGEE. Trimming removed 4 bases at V and 1 base at J, with 12 bases between. CDR3 DNA: TGTGCCAGCAGCATCGGGGGTTCATCTGGAAACACCATATATTTT. Amino acid sequence: CASSIGGSSGNTIYF.

V gene TRBV28 combines with J gene TRBJ1-2; the D is unclear. The CDR3 spans 16 residues. The germline CDR1 and CDR2 sequences are MDHEN and SYDVKM. V lost 0 bases to trimming and J lost 4 bases, with 15 bases between them. The DNA for the CDR3 is TGTGCCAGCAGTTTATGGGGTCAGGCACTGGGCTATGGCTACACCTTC. This sequence encodes CASSLWGQALGYGYTF.

This clone was recorded only once. This sequence joins TRBV4-2 and TRBJ2-3, with D uncertain. Germline V gene data show CDR1 as LGHNA and CDR2 as YNFKEQ. This CDR3 contains 15 residues. The V end lost 1 base, the J end lost 0 bases, and 8 bases lay between the germline ends. The CDR3 DNA is TGTGCCAGCAGCCAAGGGCCCGGGAGCACAGATACGCAGTATTTT. It specifies CASSQGPGSTDTQYF.

In DNA, the CDR3 is TGTGCCAGCAGCTTTGGCGGGAGGCCCTACAATGAGCAGTTCTTC. This gives the protein CASSFGGRPYNEQFF. The chain has TRBV5-4 and TRBJ2-1; 8 nucleotides line up with TRBD2. The CDR3 covers 15 residues. Germline V CDR1 and CDR2: SGHNT, YYREEE (reference sequence). V shed 2 bases, J shed 2 bases, and the junction held 3 bases outside the gene matches.

This chain joins TRBV27 and TRBJ2-7, with D possibly being TRBD1 (5 bases). Germline loops: CDR1 MNHEY, CDR2 SMNVEV (reference sequence). This CDR3 comprises 14 residues. Deletions cut 6 bases from V and 0 bases from J, with 12 bases between. The CDR3 spells CASRQAQLSYEQYF. Written as DNA, the CDR3 is TGTGCCAGCAGACAGGCCCAACTCTCCTACGAGCAGTACTTC.

The V and J genes are TRBV6-6 and TRBJ1-2, with a tentative D call TRBD1 (5 bases). Deletions cut 7 bases from V and 2 bases from J, with 14 bases between. The CDR3 runs 14 residues. Germline V gene lookup returns CDR1 MNHNY and CDR2 SVGAGI (reference sequence). This chain's CDR3 is CASTRGDSNYGYTF. The CDR3 DNA follows: TGTGCCAGCACGCGGGGGGATTCAAACTATGGCTACACCTTC.

This clone was observed a single time. The chain joins TRBV6-6 to TRBJ2-2; possible D gene TRBD1, 6 bases. Trimming stripped 7 bases from V and 4 bases from J, with 13 bases between. The CDR3 is 14 amino acids. The V gene's germline CDR1 is MNHNY and CDR2 SVGAGI (reference sequence). The CDR3 reads CASMEQGGTGELFF. The CDR3 coding sequence is TGTGCCAGCATGGAACAGGGTGGCACCGGGGAGCTGTTTTTT.

V is TRBV4-1 and J is TRBJ2-7; tentative D call: TRBD1 (5 bases). Trimming took off 1 base at V and 1 base at J, with 8 bases between the two ends. Germline V gene sequence: CDR1 MGHRA, CDR2 YSYEKL. CDR3 size: 14 residues. CDR3 bases: TGCGCCAGCAGCCAAGGGACACCGTCCTACGAGCAGTACTTC. Protein sequence: CASSQGTPSYEQYF.

The CDR3 region has the DNA TGTGCCAGCAGCGTCGCGACAGGGACCGGGGAGCTGTTTTTT. It translates to CASSVATGTGELFF. This sequence joins TRBV9 and TRBJ2-2; TRBD1 matches 7 bases. CDR3 length equals 14 residues. J was trimmed by 5 bases and V by 2 bases; bases with no gene match: 3. Germline V lookup: CDR1 SGDLS, CDR2 YYNGEE. The full variable domain, in which reference TRBV9 and TRBJ2-2 provide the parts outside the CDR3, is DSGVTQTPKHLITATGQRVTLRCSPRSGDLSVYWYQQSLDQGLQFLIQYYNGEERAKGNILERFSAQQFPDLHSELNLSSLELGDSALYFCASSVATGTGELFFGEGSRLTVL.

The chain employs TRBV11-3 and TRBJ2-1; 13 bases match TRBD2. From germline, CDR1 is SGHNT and CDR2 YENEEA. The V segment lost 5 bases and the J segment 4 bases; nucleotides outside the gene matches: 8. CDR3 size: 17 residues. The CDR3 loop reads CASSARTSGSQYNEQFF. The CDR3 DNA is TGTGCCAGCAGCGCGCGGACTAGCGGGAGCCAATACAATGAGCAGTTCTTC.

This clone was counted once. The DNA of the CDR3 is TGTGCCAGCAGTTTCCTCTACAATGAGCAGTTCTTC. This codes for CASSFLYNEQFF. The V gene is TRBV28, the J gene TRBJ2-1; D is unresolved. This CDR3 region has 12 residues. Trimming left V 3 bases short and J 3 bases short, with 3 bases between. Per the germline V gene, CDR1 is MDHEN and CDR2 is SYDVKM.

This chain links TRBV6-1 with TRBJ2-7; 8 nucleotides match TRBD1. The CDR3 loop spans 13 amino acids. J gave up 5 bases and V 4 bases, and 4 bases lay outside the gene matches. Germline values: CDR1 MNHNS, CDR2 SASEGT. As DNA, the CDR3 is TGTGCCAGCAGTGTCTGGACAGGGAACGAGCAGTACTTC. Amino acid sequence: CASSVWTGNEQYF.

This sequence joins TRBV9 and TRBJ2-5; TRBD1 matches at 10 bases. The CDR3 has 15 amino acids. Germline V gives CDR1 SGDLS, CDR2 YYNGEE. J gave up 5 bases and V 3 bases, and 7 bases lay outside the gene matches. The CDR3 DNA sequence: TGTGCCAGCAGCGCGACAGGGGGCGAGAGGGAGACCCAGTACTTC. Its translation is CASSATGGERETQYF.

This chain connects TRBV6-5 to TRBJ2-7; D is perhaps TRBD2 (6 bases). V was trimmed by 7 bases and J by 3 bases, leaving 13 bases between them. This CDR3 is 13 amino acids long. CDR1 is MNHEY and CDR2 is SVGAGI in the germline V gene. The CDR3 nucleotides read TGTGCCAGCAAAATTGCGGGGCACTACGAGCAGTACTTC. This gives the protein CASKIAGHYEQYF.

J is TRBJ1-2 and V is TRBV10-3; possibly TRBD1 for D (6 bases). The CDR3 has 13 residues. Per germline, CDR1 ENHRY and CDR2 SYGVKD. V was trimmed by 7 bases and J by 5 bases, leaving 14 bases between them. The CDR3 reads CAITGGRGYGYTF. As DNA, the CDR3 is TGTGCCATCACGGGGGGGCGGGGATATGGCTACACCTTC.

V gene TRBV29-1 combines with J gene TRBJ2-3; 10 bases line up with TRBD2. The CDR3 covers 14 residues. With V trimmed by 5 bases and J by 2 bases, 4 bases remained unmatched. Per the germline V gene, CDR1 is SQVTM and CDR2 is ANQGSEA. CDR3 in DNA: TGCAGCGTTTGGACTAGCGGACACACAGATACGCAGTATTTT. It codes for CSVWTSGHTDTQYF.